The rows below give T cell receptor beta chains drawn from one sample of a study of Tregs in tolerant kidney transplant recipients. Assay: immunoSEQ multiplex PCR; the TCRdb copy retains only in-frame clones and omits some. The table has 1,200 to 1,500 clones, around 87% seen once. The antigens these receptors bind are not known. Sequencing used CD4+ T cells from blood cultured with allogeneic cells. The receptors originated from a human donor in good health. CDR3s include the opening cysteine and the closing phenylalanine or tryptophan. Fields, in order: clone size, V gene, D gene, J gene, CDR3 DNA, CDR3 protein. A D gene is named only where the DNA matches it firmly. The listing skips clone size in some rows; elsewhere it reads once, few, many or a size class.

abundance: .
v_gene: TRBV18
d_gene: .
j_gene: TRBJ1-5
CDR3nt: TGTGCCAGCTCACCGGACCTGGGGCATCAGCCCCAGCATTTT
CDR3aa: CASSPDLGHQPQHF

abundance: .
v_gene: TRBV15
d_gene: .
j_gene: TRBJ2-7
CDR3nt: TGTGCCACCAGCACAGACGGGATATGGTACGAGCAGTACTTC
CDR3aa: CATSTDGIWYEQYF

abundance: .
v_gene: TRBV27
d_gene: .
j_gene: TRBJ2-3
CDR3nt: TGTGCCAGCAGTTCAATCGGGACCGAAGTCACAGATACGCAGTATTTT
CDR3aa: CASSSIGTEVTDTQYF

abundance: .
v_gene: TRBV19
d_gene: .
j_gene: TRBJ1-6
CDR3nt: TGTGCCAGTAGTCTAGGGATATCCGGTTCACCCCTCCACTTT
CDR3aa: CASSLGISGSPLHF

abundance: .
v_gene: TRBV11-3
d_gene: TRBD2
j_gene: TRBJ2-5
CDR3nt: TGTGCCAGCAGCTCAGGGACTAGGGTGGAGACCCAGTACTTC
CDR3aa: CASSSGTRVETQYF

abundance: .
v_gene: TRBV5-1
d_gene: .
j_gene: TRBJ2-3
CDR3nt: TGCGCCAGCAGCTTGGCACCGGGAACAAGCACAGATACGCAGTATTTT
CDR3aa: CASSLAPGTSTDTQYF

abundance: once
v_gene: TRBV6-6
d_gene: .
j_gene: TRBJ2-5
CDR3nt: TGTGCCAGTTCTCTCGGGGGAACCCAAGAGACCCAGTACTTC
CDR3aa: CASSLGGTQETQYF

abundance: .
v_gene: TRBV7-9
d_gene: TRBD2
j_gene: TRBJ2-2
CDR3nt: TGTGCCAGCAGCTTAGCCGGGACTAGCATGACAGGGGAGCTGTTTTTT
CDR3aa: CASSLAGTSMTGELFF

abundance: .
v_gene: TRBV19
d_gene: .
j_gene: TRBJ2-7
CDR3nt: TGTGCCAGTAGTATCAAGGGGCGACACGAGCAGTACTTC
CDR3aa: CASSIKGRHEQYF

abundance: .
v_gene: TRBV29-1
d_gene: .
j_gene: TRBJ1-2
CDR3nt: TGCAGCGCTGCGACCGGAGAAGCTAACTATGGCTACACCTTC
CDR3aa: CSAATGEANYGYTF

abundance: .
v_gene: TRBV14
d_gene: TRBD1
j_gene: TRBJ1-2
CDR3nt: TGTGCCAGCAGCCAACTGAGGACAGGGTTTAACTATGGCTACACCTTC
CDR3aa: CASSQLRTGFNYGYTF

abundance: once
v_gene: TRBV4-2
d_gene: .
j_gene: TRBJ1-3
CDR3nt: TGTGCCAGCAGCCAAGATCTGGGGTCCAGGTGGAACACCATATATTTT
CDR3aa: CASSQDLGSRWNTIYF

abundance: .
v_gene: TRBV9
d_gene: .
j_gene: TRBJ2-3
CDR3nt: TGTGCCAGCAGCTCACCCAAACTTGGGGGAGATACGCAGTATTTT
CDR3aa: CASSSPKLGGDTQYF

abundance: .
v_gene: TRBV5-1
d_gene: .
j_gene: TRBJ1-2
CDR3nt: TGCGCCAGCAGCTTGGGGGGCCCAGTCTCTGGCTACACCTTC
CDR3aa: CASSLGGPVSGYTF

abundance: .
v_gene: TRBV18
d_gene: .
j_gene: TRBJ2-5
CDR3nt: TGTGCCAGCTCACCACGTGAGACCCAGTACTTC
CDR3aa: CASSPRETQYF

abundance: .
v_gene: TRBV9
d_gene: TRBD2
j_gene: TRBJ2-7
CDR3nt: TGTGCCAGCAGCCTAGACCCTCTAGCGGGTAGCTACGAGCAGTACTTC
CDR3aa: CASSLDPLAGSYEQYF

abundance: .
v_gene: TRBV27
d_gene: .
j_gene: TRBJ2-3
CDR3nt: TGTGCCAGCAGTCGCCGGGGCCTCTCCACAGATACGCAGTATTTT
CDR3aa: CASSRRGLSTDTQYF

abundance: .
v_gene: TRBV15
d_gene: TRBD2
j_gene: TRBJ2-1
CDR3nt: TGTGCCACCAGCAGAGATCGGGCTAGCGGGAGGATCACCAGGTTCTTC
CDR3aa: CATSRDRASGRITRFF

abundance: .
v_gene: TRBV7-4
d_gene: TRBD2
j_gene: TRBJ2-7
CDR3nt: TGTGCCAGCAGCCCTAGCCGGGACTACCTCTACGAGCAGTACTTC
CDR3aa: CASSPSRDYLYEQYF

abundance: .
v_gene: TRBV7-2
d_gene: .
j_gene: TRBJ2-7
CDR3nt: TGTGCCAGCAGTGATGGCCTGCGGCGCGAGCAGTACTTC
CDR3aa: CASSDGLRREQYF

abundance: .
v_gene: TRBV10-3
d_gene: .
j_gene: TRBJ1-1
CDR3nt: TGTGCCATCAGGCTCCGGGACTGGGGAACTGAAGCTTTCTTT
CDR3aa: CAIRLRDWGTEAFF

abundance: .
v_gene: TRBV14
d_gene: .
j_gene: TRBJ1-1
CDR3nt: TGTGCCAGCAGCCAAGCACGGGGTTACACTGAAGCTTTCTTT
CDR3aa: CASSQARGYTEAFF

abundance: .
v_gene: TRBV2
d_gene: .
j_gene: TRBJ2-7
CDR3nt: TGTGCCAGCAGTGAATCCGGTCAGCAGTACTTC
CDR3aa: CASSESGQQYF

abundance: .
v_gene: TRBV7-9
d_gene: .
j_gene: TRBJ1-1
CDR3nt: TGTGCCAGCAGCTTAGCCCTAACAGGGCACACTGAAGCTTTCTTT
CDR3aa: CASSLALTGHTEAFF

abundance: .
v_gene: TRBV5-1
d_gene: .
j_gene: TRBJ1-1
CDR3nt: TGCGCCAGCAGCCCGGACCCGAACACTGAAGCTTTCTTT
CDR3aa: CASSPDPNTEAFF

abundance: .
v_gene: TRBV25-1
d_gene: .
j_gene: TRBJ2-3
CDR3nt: TGTGCCAGCAGTGAACCGTTAGGGGGTGCCTTTGGCACAGATACGCAGTATTTT
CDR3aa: CASSEPLGGAFGTDTQYF

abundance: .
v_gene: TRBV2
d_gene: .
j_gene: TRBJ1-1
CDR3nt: TGTGCCAGCAGGAGGGAACGGGGGGCTCCTGAAGCTTTCTTT
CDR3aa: CASRRERGAPEAFF

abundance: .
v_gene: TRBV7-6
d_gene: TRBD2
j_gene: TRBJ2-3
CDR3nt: TGTGCCAGCAGCTCCCTAGCGGGGGGAATAAGCACAGATACGCAGTATTTT
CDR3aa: CASSSLAGGISTDTQYF

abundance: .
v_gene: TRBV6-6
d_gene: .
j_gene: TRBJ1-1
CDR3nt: TGTGCCAGCAGTAGAGGACAGCAACACACTGAAGCTTTCTTT
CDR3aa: CASSRGQQHTEAFF

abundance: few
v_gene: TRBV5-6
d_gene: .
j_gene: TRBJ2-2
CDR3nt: TGTGCCAGCAGCTTGATCCACGGCGGGGAGCTGTTTTTT
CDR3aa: CASSLIHGGELFF

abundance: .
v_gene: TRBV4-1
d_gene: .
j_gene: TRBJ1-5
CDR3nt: TGCGCCAGCAGCCAAGAGAGGGAGCGACCCCAGCATTTT
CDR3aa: CASSQERERPQHF

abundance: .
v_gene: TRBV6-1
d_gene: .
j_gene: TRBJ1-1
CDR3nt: TGTGCCAGCAGTTCGGCTTTCTTT
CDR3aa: CASSSAFF

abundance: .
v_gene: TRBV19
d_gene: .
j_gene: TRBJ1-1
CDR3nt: TGTGCCAGTATTCGAATACCGGGTCTTATGAACACTGAAGCTTTCTTT
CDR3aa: CASIRIPGLMNTEAFF

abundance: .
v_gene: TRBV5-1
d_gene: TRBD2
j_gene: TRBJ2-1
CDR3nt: TGCGCCAGCAGCGATCAGGGACTAGGTTACAATGAGCAGTTCTTC
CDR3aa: CASSDQGLGYNEQFF

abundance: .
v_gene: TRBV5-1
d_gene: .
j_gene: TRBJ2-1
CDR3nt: TGCGCCAGCAGCCGCCACCTGACTCCCTCCTACAATGAGCAGTTCTTC
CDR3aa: CASSRHLTPSYNEQFF

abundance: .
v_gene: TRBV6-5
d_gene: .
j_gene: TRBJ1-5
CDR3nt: TGTGCCAGCAGTAGAACAGGTGGTGGGAGTCAGCCCCAGCATTTT
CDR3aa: CASSRTGGGSQPQHF

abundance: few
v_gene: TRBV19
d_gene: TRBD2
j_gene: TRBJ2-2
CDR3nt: TGTGCCAGTAGTATAGCCCCGGTGCTAGCGGGGACGAACACCGGGGAGCTGTTTTTT
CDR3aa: CASSIAPVLAGTNTGELFF

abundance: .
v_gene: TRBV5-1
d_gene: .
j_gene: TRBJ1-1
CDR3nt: TGCGCCAGCAGCCATATCCTTAGTCCGAACACTGAAGCTTTCTTT
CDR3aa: CASSHILSPNTEAFF

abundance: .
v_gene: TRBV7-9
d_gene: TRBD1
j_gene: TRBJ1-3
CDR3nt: TGTGCCAGCAGCTTCCTCTCCGGGACAGGGGACGGGTCTGGAAACGCCATATATTTT
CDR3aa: CASSFLSGTGDGSGNAIYF

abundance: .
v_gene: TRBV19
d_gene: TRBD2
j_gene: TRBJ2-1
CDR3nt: TGTGCCAGTAGTATAGGACTAGCGGGGGGCACCCCGTTCTTC
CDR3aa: CASSIGLAGGTPFF

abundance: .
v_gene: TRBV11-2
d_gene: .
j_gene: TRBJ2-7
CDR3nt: TGTGCCAGCAGCATTACAGGGTATGGCGAGCAGTACTTC
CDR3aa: CASSITGYGEQYF

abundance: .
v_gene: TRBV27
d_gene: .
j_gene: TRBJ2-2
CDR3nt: TGTGCCACAAAACGGGGTGGCAGGCTTACCACCGGGGAGCTGTTTTTT
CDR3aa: CATKRGGRLTTGELFF

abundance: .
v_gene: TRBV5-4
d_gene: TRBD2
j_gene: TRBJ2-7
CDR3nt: TGTGCCAGCAGGAAGGAACTAGCGGCCCCCGAGCAGTACTTC
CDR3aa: CASRKELAAPEQYF

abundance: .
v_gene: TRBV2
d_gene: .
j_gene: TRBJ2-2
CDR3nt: TGTGCCAGCAGTGAAGCCCTCAGGACCGGGGAGCTGTTTTTT
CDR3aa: CASSEALRTGELFF

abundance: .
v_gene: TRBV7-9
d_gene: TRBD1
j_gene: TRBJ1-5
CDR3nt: TGTGCCAGCAGTCCTGGACAGGGAAGCCAGCCCCAGCATTTT
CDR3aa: CASSPGQGSQPQHF

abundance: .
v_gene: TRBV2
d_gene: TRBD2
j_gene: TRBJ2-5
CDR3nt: TGTGCCAGCAGTGTCAATATCGGGGGGGCAGAGACCCAGTACTTC
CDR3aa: CASSVNIGGAETQYF

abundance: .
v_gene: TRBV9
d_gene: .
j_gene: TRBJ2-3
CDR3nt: TGTGCCAGCAGCGTAGGGATATCGTTTGGCACAGATACGCAGTATTTT
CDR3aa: CASSVGISFGTDTQYF

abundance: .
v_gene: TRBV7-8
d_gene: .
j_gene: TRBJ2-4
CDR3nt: TGTGCCAGCAGCTTTCGGAACATTCAGTACTTC
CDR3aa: CASSFRNIQYF

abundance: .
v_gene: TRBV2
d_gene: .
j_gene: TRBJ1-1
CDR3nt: TGTGCCAGCAGTGAAGTTGGGGGTAGGGCTTTCTTT
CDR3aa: CASSEVGGRAFF

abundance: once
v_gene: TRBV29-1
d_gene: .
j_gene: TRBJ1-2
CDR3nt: TGCAGCGTTGAAGGTTTGGGGACGGACCTTACTAACTATGGCTACACCTTC
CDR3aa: CSVEGLGTDLTNYGYTF

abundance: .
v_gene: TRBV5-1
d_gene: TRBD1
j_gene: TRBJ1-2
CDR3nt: TGCGCCAGCAGCTTTACAGGGGGCTATGGCTACACCTTC
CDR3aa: CASSFTGGYGYTF

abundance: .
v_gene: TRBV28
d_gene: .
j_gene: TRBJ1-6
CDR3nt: TGTGCCAGCAGCAATCAGGGAACTCATAATTCACCCCTCCACTTT
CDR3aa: CASSNQGTHNSPLHF

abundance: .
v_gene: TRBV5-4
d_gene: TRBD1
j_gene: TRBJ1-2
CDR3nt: TGTGCCAGCAGCGGGACAGGGACCTTGAGATATGGCTACACCTTC
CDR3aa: CASSGTGTLRYGYTF

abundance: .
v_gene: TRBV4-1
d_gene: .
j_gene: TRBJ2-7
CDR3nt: TGCGCCAGCAGCCAAGAAAGGACGGTTCCCTCCTACGAGCAGTACTTC
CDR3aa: CASSQERTVPSYEQYF